These 27 T cell receptor beta chains originate from one sample sequenced in a study of blood T cell repertoires in COVID-19. TCRdb's copy holds only in-frame clones and misses some; the assay was immunoSEQ multiplex PCR. The sample contains 110,000 to 150,000 clones, approximately 85% of which appear only once. The sequenced sample consisted of peripheral blood. The receptor source for this set is a man aged 50 to 60 with acute or convalescent COVID-19.

The genes are TRBV5-4 and TRBJ1-1; D remains ambiguous. Germline V gene data show CDR1 as SGHNT and CDR2 as YYREEE (reference sequence). The CDR3 totals 13 residues. V was pared by 0 bases and J by 3 bases, with 6 bases between. CDR3 nucleotide sequence: TGTGCCAGCAGCTTGGCCCAGGACACTGAAGCTTTCTTT. It specifies CASSLAQDTEAFF.

This clone was observed a single time. This CDR3 is CASSYREQGWDEKLFF. In DNA form, the CDR3 reads TGCGCCAGCAGCTATCGCGAACAGGGGTGGGATGAAAAACTGTTTTTT. V usage is TRBV4-1 and J usage is TRBJ1-4; TRBD1 agrees at 7 bases. Germline V CDR1 and CDR2: MGHRA, YSYEKL. Germline trimming cut 5 bases from V and 6 bases from J; bases unmatched to any gene: 12. The CDR3 has 16 residues.

The genes are TRBV6-6 and TRBJ1-1; perhaps TRBD1 as D (6 bases). Germline CDR1 and CDR2: MNHNY and SVGAGI (reference sequence). V dropped 2 bases and J dropped 0 bases, with 7 bases sitting between them. The CDR3 sequence is 14 residues long. The CDR3 here is CASSYGGLNTEAFF. CDR3 in DNA: TGTGCCAGCAGTTACGGGGGCCTGAACACTGAAGCTTTCTTT.

This chain uses TRBV6-1 with TRBJ1-6; the D is unclear. The germline CDR1 and CDR2 sequences are MNHNS and SASEGT. The CDR3 runs to 13 residues. Trimming removed 2 bases at V and 13 bases at J, with 12 bases between. In DNA form, the CDR3 reads TGTGCCAGCAGTGAACAGGTTGCTCCCCCCCTCCACTTT. Translation: CASSEQVAPPLHF.

The chain recombines TRBV6-6 with TRBJ1-1; D is possibly TRBD1 (5 bases). CDR3 length: 14 amino acids. Per germline, CDR1 MNHNY and CDR2 SVGAGI (reference sequence). V lost 5 bases to trimming and J lost 1 base, with 11 bases between them. The DNA for the CDR3 is TGTGCCAGCAGTGTGCAGGGCTGGAACACTGAAGCTTTCTTT. Amino acids: CASSVQGWNTEAFF.

J is TRBJ1-1 and V is TRBV12-3 or TRBV12-4; D not resolved. The CDR3 is 13 residues long. Trimming stripped 7 bases from V and 5 bases from J, with 14 bases between. The CDR3, as DNA: TGTGCCAGCATCAAAACAAGGGAGACTGAAGCTTTCTTT. Its translation is CASIKTRETEAFF.

This clone was observed a handful of times. The V call is TRBV21-1, the J call TRBJ1-6. TRBV21-1 is tagged as a pseudogene. The CDR3 loop spans 21 amino acids. The CDR3 protein is CASNKGPNTEEGLPHNSPLHF. In DNA form, the CDR3 reads TGTGCCAGCAATAAAGGACCAAACACCGAGGAGGGCCTACCCCACAATTCACCCCTCCACTTT.

The rearrangement joins TRBV2 to TRBJ1-4, with TRBD1 matching 8 bases. The ends lost 7 bases at V and 4 bases at J; junction bases unmatched: 11. The germline CDR1 and CDR2 sequences are SNHLY and FYNNEI. The CDR3 is 16 residues long. CDR3: CASKWDRFSGNEKLFF. The CDR3 DNA is TGTGCCAGCAAATGGGACAGGTTCTCGGGTAATGAAAAACTGTTTTTT. Variable domain in full (rest from reference TRBV2 and TRBJ1-4): EPEVTQTPSHQVTQMGQEVILRCVPISNHLYFYWYRQILGQKVEFLVSFYNNEISEKSEIFDDQFSVERPDGSNFTLKIRSTKLEDSAMYFCASKWDRFSGNEKLFFGSGTQLSVL.

The chain uses TRBV7-8 and TRBJ2-7; possibly TRBD2 for D (6 bases). The V end was cut by 5 bases, the J end by 3 bases, with 14 bases between. The germline V gene encodes CDR1 SGHVS and CDR2 FQNEAQ. The CDR3 loop spans 14 amino acids. CDR3 in DNA: TGTGCCAGCAGCCTAAGACTAGAAAGCTACGAGCAGTACTTC. Translated, it gives CASSLRLESYEQYF.

This chain connects TRBV18 to TRBJ1-1; 7 bases are a match to TRBD1. There are 14 residues in the CDR3. The germline CDR1 and CDR2 sequences are KGHSH and LQKENI. After removal of 4 bases from V and 2 bases from J, the junction contained 4 bases not matched to a gene. The CDR3 spells CASSLRDSNTEAFF. The CDR3 DNA reads as TGTGCCAGCTCACTAAGGGACAGTAACACTGAAGCTTTCTTT.

A remark on this clone: The junction departs from the called germline gene at one end, perhaps through a read error. The chain uses TRBV6-6 and TRBJ2-7, with 11 nucleotides matching TRBD1. There are 14 residues in the CDR3. Germline CDR1 is MNHNY and CDR2 is SVGAGI (reference sequence). In nucleotides, the CDR3 is TGTGCCAGCAGTGTCCCCGGGACAGGGGGAGTTGTAGCCTTC. Amino acids: CASSVPGTGGVVAF.

This chain links TRBV19 with TRBJ1-3; D remains ambiguous. Germline V CDR1 and CDR2: LNHDA, SQIVND (reference sequence). V was pared by 7 bases and J by 0 bases, with 10 bases between. CDR3 length equals 14 residues. The CDR3 bases are TGTGCCAGTAATATCGCTATCTCTGGAAACACCATATATTTT. Translation gives CASNIAISGNTIYF.

V usage is TRBV4-1 and J usage is TRBJ2-5, with TRBD1 identical over 10 bases. The CDR3 totals 15 residues. Germline trimming cut 0 bases from V and 4 bases from J; bases unmatched to any gene: 2. The germline CDR1 and CDR2 sequences are MGHRA and YSYEKL. CDR3 nucleotide sequence: TGCGCCAGCAGCCAAGAGGACAGGGGGGGAGAGACCCAGTACTTC. Translating it yields CASSQEDRGGETQYF.

The V call is TRBV7-9, the J call TRBJ2-1, with a tentative D call TRBD2 (5 bases). CDR1 SEHNR and CDR2 FQNEAQ come from the germline V gene (reference sequence). V shed 3 bases and J shed 6 bases, with 15 bases lying between them. The length of the CDR3 is 15 residues. CDR3 sequence: CASSLLRDGSNEQFF. The DNA of the CDR3 is TGTGCCAGCAGCTTGTTACGGGATGGCTCCAATGAGCAGTTCTTC.

The CDR3: CASSLDRASGANVLTF. CDR3 bases: TGTGCCAGCAGTTTGGACAGAGCGTCTGGGGCCAACGTCCTGACTTTC. This chain uses TRBV28 with TRBJ2-6; perhaps TRBD1 as D (6 bases). The CDR3 has 16 residues. Germline CDR1 MDHEN, CDR2 SYDVKM. With 3 bases removed from V and 1 base from J, the gap between germline ends came to 10 bases.

The J gene is TRBJ2-1, the V gene TRBV5-1; D unclear. Trimming took 0 bases from V and 1 from J, leaving 8 bases between them. The CDR3 loop spans 15 amino acids. From germline, CDR1 is SGHRS and CDR2 YFSETQ. The CDR3 sequence: CASSLDGSSYNEQFF. The CDR3 DNA sequence: TGCGCCAGCAGCTTGGACGGGTCTTCCTACAATGAGCAGTTCTTC.

The chain uses TRBV29-1 and TRBJ2-5, with 9 bases fitting TRBD2. Germline loops: CDR1 SQVTM, CDR2 ANQGSEA. The CDR3 covers 13 residues. Trimming took 7 bases from V and 5 from J; bases not matched to a gene: 8. DNA for the CDR3: TGCAGCGCCCGCGGGGGGGCCCGGGAGACCCAGTACTTC. It is translated as CSARGGARETQYF.

The rearrangement links TRBV9 to TRBJ1-5; no definite D call. CDR3 size: 13 residues. V was clipped by 0 bases and J by 3 bases, with 4 bases between them. Germline loops: CDR1 SGDLS, CDR2 YYNGEE. The CDR3 spells CASSVGPNQPQHF. The CDR3 region has the DNA TGTGCCAGCAGCGTAGGGCCCAATCAGCCCCAGCATTTT.

J is TRBJ1-1 and V is TRBV2; D is undetermined. V dropped 1 base and J dropped 5 bases, with 14 bases sitting between them. The CDR3 is 15 amino acids. Germline V CDR1 and CDR2: SNHLY, FYNNEI. The CDR3 DNA follows: TGTGCCAGCAGTGAAGTCCCTATCGGGGAGACTGAAGCTTTCTTT. This translates into CASSEVPIGETEAFF.

The genes are TRBV6-5 and TRBJ1-2, with 8 positions matching TRBD1. Germline assignment: CDR1 MNHEY and CDR2 SVGAGI. The CDR3 consists of 15 residues. The V gene end was trimmed by 6 bases and the J gene end by 4 bases; junction bases not matched to a gene: 10. CDR3 DNA: TGTGCCAGCAGACGACCAACCACAGGGGGCTATGGCTACACCTTC. Residues: CASRRPTTGGYGYTF.

The rearrangement uses TRBV10-1 and TRBJ2-7, with 14 bases aligning to TRBD2. The ends lost 0 bases at V and 1 base at J; junction bases unmatched: 11. The length of the CDR3 is 20 residues. Germline V gene sequence: CDR1 WNHNN, CDR2 SYGVQD (reference sequence). In nucleotides, the CDR3 is TGCGCCAGCAGTGAGTCGGGGGGGACTAGCGGGAGACTCCTATCCTACGAGCAGTACTTC. As protein: CASSESGGTSGRLLSYEQYF.

This chain joins TRBV6-7 and TRBJ2-5; the match to TRBD2 covers 9 bases. TRBV6-7 is flagged as an ORF with uncertain function. The ends lost 2 bases at V and 6 bases at J; junction bases unmatched: 10. CDR3 length equals 16 residues. The CDR3 spells CASSYDIAGGLKTQYF. In DNA form, the CDR3 reads TGTGCCAGCAGTTACGATATTGCGGGGGGGTTAAAGACCCAGTACTTC.

V and J are TRBV2 and TRBJ2-3; 9 bases are a match to TRBD2. J gave up 14 bases and V 7 bases, and 13 bases lay outside the gene matches. The germline V gene has CDR1 SNHLY and CDR2 FYNNEI. The length of the CDR3 is 13 residues. This CDR3 reads CASMGLALPRTYF. CDR3 nucleotides: TGTGCCAGCATGGGACTAGCCCTACCGCGGACGTATTTT.

The chain carries TRBV18 and TRBJ2-7, with no clear D. This CDR3 spans 14 amino acids. V lost 0 bases, J lost 3 bases, and 9 bases lay in between. Germline V gives CDR1 KGHSH, CDR2 LQKENI. In DNA form, the CDR3 reads TGTGCCAGCTCACCACCCGAGTCCTTCTACGAGCAGTACTTC. This translates into CASSPPESFYEQYF. Drawing the rest from reference TRBV18 and TRBJ2-7, the complete variable domain is NAGVMQNPRHLVRRRGQEARLRCSPMKGHSHVYWYRQLPEEGLKFMVYLQKENIIDESGMPKERFSAEFPKEGPSILRIQQVVRGDSAAYFCASSPPESFYEQYFGPGTRLTVT.

This chain uses TRBV5-6 with TRBJ2-2; D perhaps matches TRBD2 (5 bases). Germline CDR1 is SGHDT and CDR2 is YYEEEE. The CDR3 sequence is 14 residues long. V lost 2 bases and J 6 bases, leaving 11 bases between the germline ends. The CDR3 DNA reads as TGTGCCAGCAGCTTAGCCGTCGGGGCCGGGGAGCTGTTTTTT. This sequence encodes CASSLAVGAGELFF.

This chain connects TRBV30 to TRBJ2-4; D remains ambiguous. This CDR3 has 12 amino acids. Germline V gene lookup returns CDR1 GTSNPN and CDR2 SVGIG (reference sequence). Deletions cut 2 bases from V and 7 bases from J, with 9 bases between. The CDR3 spells CAWSLTRNIQYF. The CDR3 DNA follows: TGTGCCTGGAGTCTCACACGTAACATTCAGTACTTC.

This clone was detected once. The rearrangement uses TRBV27 and TRBJ1-1; D may be TRBD1 (5 bases). Between the trimmed V and J ends, which lost 5 bases and 0 bases, there was a span of 13 bases. This CDR3 has 15 amino acids. Germline lookup yields CDR1 MNHEY and CDR2 SMNVEV (reference sequence). The CDR3 DNA reads as TGTGCCAGCAGTCCTCACCGGGGGGTGAACACTGAAGCTTTCTTT. Residues: CASSPHRGVNTEAFF.